Detailed here is one TCR beta chain. Sequencing was performed with immunoSEQ multiplex PCR; in TCRdb, only in-frame clones are kept and a portion is missing. The sample includes 260,000 or so clones, about 91% of them seen just once. The data were taken from a study of blood T cell repertoires in COVID-19. Overall study context: The United States, Italy and Spain were the sources of the acute and convalescent COVID-19 samples.

This CDR3 contains 16 residues. Germline trimming cut 5 bases from V and 2 bases from J; bases unmatched to any gene: 8. Germline V gene data show CDR1 as SGHNT and CDR2 as YYREEE (reference sequence). The chain combines TRBV5-4 with TRBJ2-3, with 10 nucleotides matching TRBD2. Sequencing was done on a sample of PBMCs or T cells enriched from blood (not recorded which). The sequence was collected from a woman between 40 and 55 years old with acute COVID-19. The CDR3 nucleotides read TGTGCCAGCAGTCGGAGGACTAGCGGACCCACAGATACGCAGTATTTT. This gives the protein CASSRRTSGPTDTQYF.